These T cell receptor beta chains were read from a single sample in a study of blood T cell repertoires in COVID-19. Using immunoSEQ multiplex PCR, the repertoire was profiled, and TCRdb retains in-frame clones only, with some absent. Of 650,000 to 800,000 clones listed, about 90% are singletons. Sequenced material: peripheral blood. These receptors were taken from a woman between 18 and 29 years old with acute or convalescent COVID-19. CDR3s include the opening cysteine and the closing phenylalanine or tryptophan. A D gene is named only where the DNA matches it firmly. Clone size is not always given. Where it is, it says once, few, many or a class for expanded clones.

TRBJ2-1 TRBV21-1 - - TGTGCCAGCAGCAACGCCGTCCCGGGACTAGCGGGGGGCCTAAGTAATGAGCAGTTCTTC CASSNAVPGLAGGLSNEQFF
TRBJ2-7 TRBV28 - - TGTGCCAGCCGCAAGGAGTCCAAAACGGGGGAGCAGTACTTC CASRKESKTGEQYF
TRBJ2-7 TRBV4-3 - few TGCGCCAGCAGCCAAGATATGGGGGCGATCGGAAACGAGCAGTACTTC CASSQDMGAIGNEQYF
TRBJ1-2 TRBV6-5 - - TGTGCCAGCAGTTACTCGTCCAGGGGCGTCGGTGGCTACACCTTC CASSYSSRGVGGYTF
TRBJ2-7 TRBV7-8 TRBD2 - TGTGCCAGCAGCCCGAGCGGGGGCGGGACCGACGAGCAGTACTTC CASSPSGGGTDEQYF
TRBJ1-5 TRBV18 TRBD1 - TGTGCCAGCTCACAACAGACAGGGGCAGGGAGCAATCAGCCCCAGCATTTT CASSQQTGAGSNQPQHF
TRBJ1-2 TRBV19 TRBD1 - TGTGCCAGTATCCATACAGGGGGCGGTGCGTATGGCTACACCTTC CASIHTGGGAYGYTF
TRBJ2-2 TRBV19 - - TGTGCCAGTAGCCCAGGAACGAACACCGGGGAGCTGTTTTTT CASSPGTNTGELFF
TRBJ2-7 TRBV7-6 TRBD2 - TGTGCCAGCAGCTTTCGGACTAGCGGGGGGCCCCACGAGCAGTACTTC CASSFRTSGGPHEQYF
TRBJ2-7 TRBV12-5 - - TGTGCTAGTGGTTTGGTACTGGCAGGGCACACCTACGAGCAGTACTTC CASGLVLAGHTYEQYF
TRBJ1-1 TRBV18 - - TGTGCCAGCTCACCATCACGAGCGGGACCGTATGAAGCTTTCTTT CASSPSRAGPYEAFF
TRBJ1-1 TRBV4-3 TRBD1 - TGCGCCAGCAGCGACAGGGTGGGAACTGAAGCTTTCTTT CASSDRVGTEAFF
TRBJ1-1 TRBV5-1 TRBD1 - TGCGCCAGCAGCTCTGGACAGGGTCGGACTGAAGCTTTCTTT CASSSGQGRTEAFF
TRBJ1-1 TRBV19 - - TGTGCCAGTAGTATAGATGGCAGGGCGAACACTGAAGCTTTCTTT CASSIDGRANTEAFF
TRBJ1-2 TRBV9 TRBD1 - TGTGCCAGCAGGGGCACAAGGGACAGGGGTGGGATGGACTATGGCTACACCTTC CASRGTRDRGGMDYGYTF
TRBJ1-2 TRBV28 - - TGTGCCAGCAGTTCGGGGTCTAACTATGGCTACACCTTC CASSSGSNYGYTF
TRBJ2-4 TRBV7-2 - - TGTGCCAGCAGCCCGAGTCCCAAAAACATTCAGTACTTC CASSPSPKNIQYF
TRBJ1-1 TRBV2 - - TGTGCCAGCAGTGAATTTGCGGAAGCTTTCTTT CASSEFAEAFF
TRBJ1-1 TRBV12-3/TRBV12-4 - - TGTGCCAGCACTACTCCGACAAACACTGAAGCTTTCTTT CASTTPTNTEAFF
TRBJ1-1 TRBV18 - - TGTGCCAGCTCCCTCGCAGGGAGGGAAACTGAAGCTTTCTTT CASSLAGRETEAFF
TRBJ2-1 TRBV19 TRBD1 - TGTGCCAGTAGTTTACTCCCGGGACAGGGTGACAATGAGCAGTTCTTC CASSLLPGQGDNEQFF
TRBJ2-4 TRBV6-2/TRBV6-3 - - TGTGCCAGCAGTTTAAGACAGATAAGAAACATTCAGTACTTC CASSLRQIRNIQYF
TRBJ2-7 TRBV5-1 - once TGCGCCAGCAGCTTGGCCCCAGGGGGGAACTACGAGCAGTACTTC CASSLAPGGNYEQYF
TRBJ2-7 TRBV7-9 - - TGTGCCAGCAGCTTAGCCGGGACACCGATCTACGAGCAGTACTTC CASSLAGTPIYEQYF
TRBJ2-5 TRBV5-5 - - TGTGCCAGCAGCTTGTGGGGGGTCCAAGAGACCCAGTACTTC CASSLWGVQETQYF
TRBJ1-4 TRBV4-3 TRBD1 - TGCGCCAGCAGCCAATTTAGGACAGGGGATGGAAAACTGTTTTTT CASSQFRTGDGKLFF
TRBJ1-1 TRBV19 - - TGTGCCAGTAGTATAGGCAGGGGTGGGAACACTGAAGCTTTCTTT CASSIGRGGNTEAFF
TRBJ1-2 TRBV6-1 - once TGTGCCAGCAGTGCCCCCGGGGGGATCGTCTATGGCTACACCTTC CASSAPGGIVYGYTF
TRBJ1-5 TRBV2 TRBD1 - TGTGCCAGCAAGCAGGGGGTCCCTAGCAATCAGCCCCAGCATTTT CASKQGVPSNQPQHF
TRBJ2-7 TRBV6-5 TRBD2 - TGTGCCAGCAGCACGGGAGGGGTTTTCGCGCAGTACTTC CASSTGGVFAQYF
TRBJ1-4 TRBV9 TRBD1 - TGTGCCAGCAGCGCCGGGACAGGGGCTCTACCTAATGAAAAACTGTTTTTT CASSAGTGALPNEKLFF
TRBJ1-1 TRBV6-5 - - TGTGCCAGCAATCGTGGACAGATGAACACTGAAGCTTTCTTT CASNRGQMNTEAFF
TRBJ1-6 TRBV6-7 - - TGTGCCAGCCTGTTACGGGTCCACTTT CASLLRVHF
TRBJ1-5 TRBV2 TRBD1 - TGTGCCAGCACCGGACAGGAGAATCAGCCCCAGCATTTT CASTGQENQPQHF
TRBJ1-5 TRBV5-1 TRBD1 - TGCGCCAGCAGCTTGACAACAGGGGAAAATCAGCCCCAGCATTTT CASSLTTGENQPQHF
TRBJ1-1 TRBV4-1 - - TGCGCCAGCAGCCAAGACCCAGGGAATGAAGCTTTCTTT CASSQDPGNEAFF
TRBJ1-6 TRBV6-6 - - TGTGCCAGCAGTTATGGAGGGATTAATTCACCCCTCCACTTT CASSYGGINSPLHF
TRBJ2-5 TRBV6-5 - - TGTGCCAGCAGCTTTGGGGGGCAAGAGACCCAGTACTTC CASSFGGQETQYF
TRBJ2-7 TRBV13 - - TGTGCCAGCAGCTTAGGTGGAGGGAGGATAACCTACGAGCAGTACTTC CASSLGGGRITYEQYF
TRBJ2-1 TRBV19 TRBD2 - TGTGCCAGTAGTGACCTAGCGGGGGCCTACAATGAGCAGTTCTTC CASSDLAGAYNEQFF
TRBJ1-1 TRBV19 - - TGTGCCAGTAGTCCCTGGGGAGACCACGAAGCTTTCTTT CASSPWGDHEAFF
TRBJ2-2 TRBV25-1 - - TGTGCCACCAGAGAGGGGGAGCTGTTTTTT CATREGELFF
TRBJ1-1 TRBV7-9 - once TGTGCCAGCAGTTATAGTTGGGGAGTTGGTGTTCTGGGGAACACTGAAGCTTTCTTT CASSYSWGVGVLGNTEAFF
TRBJ1-6 TRBV2 TRBD1 - TGTGCCAGCAGTGAACAGGGGGCCTCCTATAATTCACCCCTCCACTTT CASSEQGASYNSPLHF
TRBJ1-4 TRBV5-1 - - TGCGCCAGCAGCTTGGCCCGGCAGGAAGGTGAAAAACTGTTTTTT CASSLARQEGEKLFF
TRBJ2-1 TRBV2 - once TGTGCCAGCAGTGCCCTTCGCAGTCAGGGCAATGAGCAGTTCTTC CASSALRSQGNEQFF
TRBJ1-5 TRBV5-1 - - TGCGCCAGCAGCTTCGGAGCTAATCAGCCCCAGCATTTT CASSFGANQPQHF
TRBJ2-7 TRBV19 TRBD1 - TGTGCCAGTAGTGCGACAGGGTTCGAGCAGTACTTC CASSATGFEQYF
TRBJ1-5 TRBV6-2/TRBV6-3 - - TGTGCCAGCAGTTACGAGGTTGATCAGCCCCAGCATTTT CASSYEVDQPQHF
TRBJ2-7 TRBV7-9 TRBD2 - TGTGCCAGCAGCCTTGGACTAGCGGGGGCTACGAGGCAGTACTTC CASSLGLAGATRQYF
TRBJ2-2 TRBV9 TRBD2 - TGTGCCAGCAGCCCACCCGGGACTAGTAGGGAGCTGTTTTTT CASSPPGTSRELFF
TRBJ2-3 TRBV7-7 - - TGTGCCAGCAGCTTACTTCGCACAGATACGCAGTATTTT CASSLLRTDTQYF
TRBJ1-5 TRBV6-5 TRBD1 - TGTGCCAGCAGTATGACCGGGACAGGGAATCAGCCCCAGCATTTT CASSMTGTGNQPQHF
TRBJ1-5 TRBV6-7 TRBD1 - TGTGCCAGCAGGGGAAGGGACAGGGGGTGCAATCAGCCCCAGCATTTT CASRGRDRGCNQPQHF
TRBJ2-3 TRBV6-5 TRBD2 - TGTGCCAGCAGTTACTCATTAGCGGGGGCCACAGATACGCAGTATTTT CASSYSLAGATDTQYF
TRBJ1-2 TRBV7-3 TRBD1 - TGTGCCAGCAGCTTAGGTCAGGCAGGGGGCGCCGGGGGCTACACCTTC CASSLGQAGGAGGYTF
TRBJ1-2 TRBV4-2 TRBD1 - TGTGCCAGCAGCCAAGATATGGGACAGGGGAGCTACACCTTC CASSQDMGQGSYTF